The 24 T cell receptor beta chains listed next were all sequenced from one sample in a study of blood T cell repertoires in COVID-19. Assay used: immunoSEQ multiplex PCR; TCRdb lists only in-frame clones, some missing. The sample consists of 300,000 to 350,000 clones, more than 85% of them appearing once. The sequencing input was PBMCs or T cells enriched from blood (not recorded which). The receptors were sampled from a woman under 40 who had been exposed to COVID-19.

The chain carries TRBV5-6 and TRBJ1-4; a weak D match, TRBD1 (5 bases). Germline CDR1 and CDR2: SGHDT and YYEEEE. Between the trimmed V and J ends, which lost 4 bases and 4 bases, there was a span of 11 bases. The CDR3 is 14 residues long. Here the CDR3 DNA reads TGTGCCAGCAGCCTGGGACTCTTTAATGAAAAACTGTTTTTT. Translating gives CASSLGLFNEKLFF.

The rearrangement uses TRBV29-1 and TRBJ1-4, with 9 bases identical to TRBD1. Germline values: CDR1 SQVTM, CDR2 ANQGSEA. The V and J ends lost 4 bases and 8 bases, in that order; junction bases with no gene match: 5. This CDR3 spans 13 amino acids. The CDR3 DNA sequence: TGCAGCGTTGGGGACAGGGTGGGAGAAAAACTGTTTTTT. Its protein product is CSVGDRVGEKLFF.

The chain carries TRBV5-4 and TRBJ2-7; TRBD1 matches at 8 bases. Germline CDR1 SGHNT, CDR2 YYREEE (reference sequence). V lost 0 bases to trimming and J lost 3 bases; unmatched junction nucleotides: 8. The CDR3 has 16 residues. CDR3 sequence: CASSLGGNRGNYEQYF. The CDR3 coding sequence is TGTGCCAGCAGCTTGGGGGGTAACAGGGGGAACTACGAGCAGTACTTC.

This rearrangement joins TRBV9 to TRBJ2-3; a possible D gene is TRBD2 (6 bases). Looked up from germline, CDR1 is SGDLS and CDR2 is YYNGEE. The CDR3 is 15 residues long. V was shortened by 0 bases and J by 4 bases, with 12 bases between the two germline ends. DNA for the CDR3: TGTGCCAGCAGCGTAGGCGGGATCATTCCAGATACGCAGTATTTT. It yields the protein CASSVGGIIPDTQYF.

This chain links TRBV20-1 with TRBJ2-1; D is possibly TRBD1 (5 bases). The germline V gene encodes CDR1 DFQATT and CDR2 SNEGSKA (reference sequence). This CDR3 is built from 15 residues. Deletions cut 3 bases from V and 0 bases from J, with 12 bases between. The CDR3 region is CSASPGPVSYNEQFF. For the CDR3, the DNA is TGCAGTGCTAGTCCAGGGCCCGTCTCCTACAATGAGCAGTTCTTC.

This clone appeared once. J is TRBJ2-7 and V is TRBV7-9; 9 bases are shared with TRBD1. In germline, CDR1 is SEHNR, CDR2 FQNEAQ (reference sequence). After removal of 5 bases from V and 7 bases from J, the junction contained 9 bases not matched to a gene. The CDR3 covers 14 residues. This CDR3 reads CASSVGTGWDEQYF. The CDR3 region has the DNA TGTGCCAGCAGCGTGGGGACAGGGTGGGATGAGCAGTACTTC.

V is TRBV9 and J is TRBJ1-3; TRBD1 might be the D (5 bases). V was clipped by 3 bases and J by 1 base, with 11 bases between them. The germline V gene encodes CDR1 SGDLS and CDR2 YYNGEE. The CDR3 totals 15 residues. CDR3 nucleotides: TGTGCCAGCAGCGCCTCCGGGACTTCTGGAAACACCATATATTTT. Amino acid sequence: CASSASGTSGNTIYF.

The chain carries TRBV19 and TRBJ1-1; D gene ambiguous. Germline CDR1 reads LNHDA; CDR2 reads SQIVND (reference sequence). This CDR3 spans 13 amino acids. V lost 6 bases and J 1 base, leaving 9 bases between the germline ends. DNA of the CDR3: TGTGCCAGTAGCGGCCAGGCGAACACTGAAGCTTTCTTT. Its protein product is CASSGQANTEAFF. Using reference TRBV19 and TRBJ1-1 for the parts outside the CDR3, the full variable domain is DGGITQSPKYLFRKEGQNVTLSCEQNLNHDAMYWYRQDPGQGLRLIYYSQIVNDFQKGDIAEGYSVSREKKESFPLTVTSAQKNPTAFYLCASSGQANTEAFFGQGTRLTVV.

J is TRBJ2-2 and V is TRBV4-3; TRBD2 matches 13 bases. J gave up 6 bases and V 3 bases, and 10 bases lay outside the gene matches. The CDR3 runs 18 residues. CDR1 is LGHNA, CDR2 YSLEER, per germline. The CDR3 protein is CASSHQALLAGGPGELFF. In nucleotides, the CDR3 is TGCGCCAGCAGCCACCAGGCCCTACTAGCGGGGGGGCCCGGGGAGCTGTTTTTT.

V usage is TRBV6-5 and J usage is TRBJ2-2; perhaps TRBD1 as D (5 bases). Trimming stripped 7 bases from V and 0 bases from J, with 9 bases between. This CDR3 has 14 amino acids. Germline CDR1 MNHEY, CDR2 SVGAGI. The CDR3 sequence is CASTPTANTGELFF. Here the CDR3 DNA reads TGTGCCAGCACCCCGACAGCGAACACCGGGGAGCTGTTTTTT.

The genes are TRBV7-2 and TRBJ2-5, with 7 bases matching TRBD1. This CDR3 has 13 residues. V shed 5 bases, J shed 5 bases, and the junction held 5 bases outside the gene matches. Germline V gene sequence: CDR1 SGHTA, CDR2 FQGNSA. DNA of the CDR3: TGTGCCAGCAGCCGAAACAGGGGTGAGACCCAGTACTTC. Its translation: CASSRNRGETQYF.

The chain has TRBV6-5 and TRBJ1-2; tentatively, D is TRBD1 (6 bases). The CDR3 length is 15 residues. Trimming removed 5 bases at V and 5 bases at J, with 18 bases between. Germline V gene lookup returns CDR1 MNHEY and CDR2 SVGAGI. Written as DNA, the CDR3 is TGTGCCAGCAGTAGGGTTGGGGGCGCATTGTATGGCTACACCTTC. Translating it yields CASSRVGGALYGYTF.

The chain couples TRBV4-2 to TRBJ1-1; TRBD1 might be the D (6 bases). Trimming took 1 base from V and 6 from J, leaving 15 bases between them. Per germline, CDR1 LGHNA and CDR2 YNFKEQ. This CDR3 contains 15 residues. The CDR3 region has the DNA TGTGCCAGCAGCCAAGGTTATTCAGGGGAAGCTGAAGCTTTCTTT. It specifies CASSQGYSGEAEAFF.

A note on this clone: Distinct nucleotide sequences in the sample also encode this CDR3. This chain links TRBV4-2 with TRBJ2-7; a weak D match, TRBD1 (6 bases). Deletions cut 0 bases from V and 2 bases from J, with 11 bases between. In germline, CDR1 is LGHNA, CDR2 YNFKEQ. The CDR3 extends over 15 amino acids. The CDR3 is CASSQERTGTYEQYF. In nucleotides, the CDR3 is TGTGCCAGCAGCCAAGAACGAACAGGGACCTACGAGCAGTACTTC.

The V gene is TRBV3-1 (or the pseudogene TRBV3-2), the J gene TRBJ2-7; 12 nucleotides agree with TRBD2. V trimming: 0 bases; J trimming: 3 bases; junction bases outside the gene matches: 12. The CDR3 totals 19 residues. Germline CDR1 is LGHDT and CDR2 is YNNKEL (reference sequence). The CDR3 loop reads CASSQDFPTSGGPYYEQYF. The CDR3 DNA sequence: TGTGCCAGCAGCCAAGATTTCCCAACTAGCGGGGGGCCCTACTACGAGCAGTACTTC.

The chain links TRBV7-2 to TRBJ2-7; TRBD2 agrees at 8 bases. V lost 2 bases to trimming and J lost 0 bases; unmatched junction nucleotides: 9. The germline gives CDR1 SGHTA, CDR2 FQGNSA. This CDR3 comprises 17 residues. CDR3 sequence: CASSLRSGGGLSYEQYF. The CDR3 DNA is TGTGCCAGCAGCTTAAGGTCGGGGGGGGGCCTCTCCTACGAGCAGTACTTC.

The CDR3 sequence: CASSLGEEGNTIYF. The CDR3 coding sequence is TGCGCCAGCAGCTTGGGCGAGGAAGGAAACACCATATATTTT. The chain joins TRBV5-1 to TRBJ1-3; no firm D call. There are 14 residues in the CDR3. The ends were cut back, 0 bases at V and 4 bases at J, with 8 bases in the middle. Germline V CDR1 and CDR2: SGHRS, YFSETQ. Drawing the rest from reference TRBV5-1 and TRBJ1-3, the complete variable domain is KAGVTQTPRYLIKTRGQQVTLSCSPISGHRSVSWYQQTPGQGLQFLFEYFSETQRNKGNFPGRFSGRQFSNSRSEMNVSTLELGDSALYLCASSLGEEGNTIYFGEGSWLTVV.

This clone was recorded a few times. CDR3 bases: TGTGCCAGCAGCCAATCGGCCCTCAGGAGCAATCAGCCCCAGCATTTT. It codes for CASSQSALRSNQPQHF. The V gene is TRBV4-2, the J gene TRBJ1-5; D gene uncertain. V lost 2 bases and J lost 1, with 12 bases in between. Germline V gives CDR1 LGHNA, CDR2 YNFKEQ. The CDR3 is 16 residues long.

The V gene is TRBV3-1 (or the pseudogene TRBV3-2), the J gene TRBJ2-3; 8 positions agree with TRBD2. Losses at the gene ends were 4 bases for V and 4 bases for J; bases not matched to a gene: 7. Germline assignment: CDR1 LGHDT and CDR2 YNNKEL (reference sequence). The CDR3 has 15 residues. DNA for the CDR3: TGTGCCAGCAGCCCCGGGACTAGTCAAGCAGATACGCAGTATTTT. Its translation: CASSPGTSQADTQYF.

The chain is built from TRBV25-1 and TRBJ1-2; no reliable D call. Trimming cost V 5 bases and J 4 bases, with 11 bases left between them. The germline CDR1 and CDR2 sequences are MGHDK and SYGVNS. The CDR3 has 13 residues. CDR3 bases: TGTGCCAGCAGTCGAGCCTCCGGCTATGGCTACACCTTC. Translating it yields CASSRASGYGYTF.

The chain employs TRBV3-1 (or the pseudogene TRBV3-2) and TRBJ2-5; 8 positions agree with TRBD2. The ends lost 4 bases at V and 5 bases at J; junction bases unmatched: 18. CDR3 size: 18 residues. Germline V gene lookup returns CDR1 LGHDT and CDR2 YNNKEL (reference sequence). CDR3 in amino acids: CASSRGSGGGGVLETQYF. CDR3 in DNA: TGTGCCAGCAGCCGGGGGTCCGGGGGGGGCGGAGTCTTGGAGACCCAGTACTTC.

J is TRBJ2-5 and V is TRBV2; 9 bases agree with TRBD2. V dropped 8 bases and J dropped 4; count of bases not matched to a gene: 11. Germline CDR1 and CDR2: SNHLY and FYNNEI. The CDR3 is made up of 15 amino acids. The CDR3 loop is CASSSSGGSRETQYF. CDR3 coding DNA: TGTGCCAGCTCCTCCAGCGGGGGGTCAAGAGAGACCCAGTACTTC. Full variable domain (outside the CDR3, taken from reference TRBV2 and TRBJ2-5): EPEVTQTPSHQVTQMGQEVILRCVPISNHLYFYWYRQILGQKVEFLVSFYNNEISEKSEIFDDQFSVERPDGSNFTLKIRSTKLEDSAMYFCASSSSGGSRETQYFGPGTRLLVL.

V gene TRBV7-2 combines with J gene TRBJ2-7; D gene ambiguous. The CDR3 covers 14 residues. Germline V gene sequence: CDR1 SGHTA, CDR2 FQGNSA. With 0 bases removed from V and 2 bases from J, the gap between germline ends came to 8 bases. Written as DNA, the CDR3 is TGTGCCAGCAGCTTAGCTAGTATTGCCTACGAGCAGTACTTC. Its protein is CASSLASIAYEQYF.

The chain combines TRBV19 with TRBJ1-3, with D uncertain. This CDR3 spans 15 amino acids. Germline-derived CDR1 and CDR2 are LNHDA and SQIVND (reference sequence). The V end was cut by 1 base, the J end by 0 bases, with 7 bases between. CDR3 region: CASSIGQNSGNTIYF. The CDR3 DNA reads as TGTGCCAGTAGTATAGGTCAGAACTCTGGAAACACCATATATTTT.